Following are 13 T cell receptor beta chains from one sample sequenced in a study of neurological immune-mediated disorders (dated by TCRdb to between 2018 and 2021). The library was prepared using 5' RACE. Instrument used: Illumina HiSeq 2500. TCRdb reran the public reads through fastp at Q25 and MiXCR, keeping productive beta chains. Merged by CDR3 protein, the rows form single entries marked with the most common genes and DNA. Present in this sample are 45,000 or so distinct CDR3 sequences, 2.5% to 3.5% of which were seen just once. Roughly 16% of the sample rests with the top ten. The sequencing sample was made of PBMCs. These receptors all come from a woman between 50 and 59 years old with multiple sclerosis.

This clonotype was counted ten times or more. The rearrangement joins TRBV3-1 to TRBJ2-7; a weak D match, TRBD2 (6 bases). CDR1 is LGHDT and CDR2 is YNNKEL in the germline V gene (reference sequence). The CDR3 sequence is 15 residues long. Trimming shortened V by 4 bases and J by 1 base, and 14 bases separated the two germline ends. CDR3 in amino acids: CASSPETRRSYEQYF. The CDR3 DNA follows: TGTGCCAGCAGCCCTGAGACTAGAAGATCCTACGAGCAGTACTTC.

This clonotype appeared many times. The V gene is TRBV7-2, the J gene TRBJ2-1; 14 bases line up with TRBD2. The V segment lost 5 bases and the J segment 9 bases; nucleotides outside the gene matches: 6. Germline lookup yields CDR1 SGHTA and CDR2 FQGNSA. The CDR3 has 15 residues. CDR3 sequence: CASSPTTSGGGEQFF. The CDR3 DNA reads TGTGCCAGCAGCCCTACGACTAGCGGGGGGGGTGAGCAGTTCTTC. Based on the CDR3 plus reference TRBV7-2 and TRBJ2-1, the full variable domain is GAGVSQSPSNKVTEKGKDVELRCDPISGHTALYWYRQSLGQGLEFLIYFQGNSAPDKSGLPSDRFSAERTGGSVSTLTIQRTQQEDSAVYLCASSPTTSGGGEQFFGPGTRLTVL.

In its sample, this clonotype was seen many times. V usage is TRBV20-1 and J usage is TRBJ2-5; D is perhaps TRBD1 (6 bases). The CDR3 consists of 12 residues. The germline CDR1 and CDR2 sequences are DFQATT and SNEGSKA (reference sequence). V shed 6 bases and J shed 5 bases, with 13 bases lying between them. The CDR3 loop is CSAIQGQETQYF. In DNA form, the CDR3 reads TGCAGTGCCATACAGGGCCAGGAGACCCAGTACTTC.

Many counts were recorded for this clonotype. The V and J genes are TRBV20-1 and TRBJ2-6; possible D gene TRBD1, 6 bases. CDR1 is DFQATT and CDR2 is SNEGSKA in the germline V gene (reference sequence). With 1 base removed from V and 0 bases from J, the gap between germline ends came to 13 bases. CDR3 length equals 17 residues. The CDR3: CSARVRTATSGANVLTF. The CDR3 region has the DNA TGCAGTGCTAGAGTCCGGACAGCGACCTCTGGGGCCAACGTCCTGACTTTC.

This clonotype was seen many times. The chain couples TRBV4-2 to TRBJ1-4, with a weak D call TRBD1 (5 bases). The germline gives CDR1 LGHNA, CDR2 YNFKEQ. Between the trimmed V and J ends, which lost 0 bases and 5 bases, there was a span of 16 bases. The CDR3 extends over 17 amino acids. DNA for the CDR3: TGTGCCAGCAGCCAAGATGAGTCTCCGGGGCCCAATGAAAAACTGTTTTTT. Residues: CASSQDESPGPNEKLFF.

This clonotype was observed at least ten times. The V and J genes are TRBV7-2 and TRBJ2-5, with 11 bases identical to TRBD2. CDR1 is SGHTA, CDR2 FQGNSA, per germline. CDR3 length: 16 amino acids. The V gene end was trimmed by 5 bases and the J gene end by 2 bases; junction bases not matched to a gene: 7. The CDR3 loop reads CASSPRTSGRQETQYF. CDR3 sequence (DNA): TGTGCCAGCAGCCCCCGGACTAGCGGGCGTCAAGAGACCCAGTACTTC.

This clonotype occurred many times. This sequence joins TRBV7-2 and TRBJ2-1; D is perhaps TRBD1 (5 bases). V lost 1 base to trimming and J lost 12 bases, with 13 bases between them. The germline V gene encodes CDR1 SGHTA and CDR2 FQGNSA. CDR3 length: 13 amino acids. CDR3: CASSLDAGQMQFF. CDR3 coding DNA: TGTGCCAGCAGCTTAGACGCAGGACAAATGCAGTTCTTC.

This clonotype has a count of ten or more. The V call is TRBV20-1, the J call TRBJ2-3; D is unresolved. Germline CDR1 reads DFQATT; CDR2 reads SNEGSKA (reference sequence). The V gene lost 1 base and the J gene lost 0 bases, with 8 bases spanning the gap. This CDR3 contains 14 residues. In DNA form, the CDR3 reads TGCAGTGCTAGAGTTTCGTCTAGCACAGATACGCAGTATTTT. This encodes CSARVSSSTDTQYF.

In this sample, this clonotype turned up many times. V is TRBV27 and J is TRBJ2-7; D is unresolved. Trimming removed 6 bases at V and 3 bases at J, with 6 bases between. The germline gives CDR1 MNHEY, CDR2 SMNVEV (reference sequence). The CDR3 runs 11 residues. The CDR3 DNA is TGTGCCAGCAGCGATTTCTACGAGCAGTACTTC. Protein product: CASSDFYEQYF.

This clonotype was recorded at least ten times. The chain has TRBV20-1 and TRBJ1-6; no clear D. CDR1 is DFQATT and CDR2 is SNEGSKA in the germline V gene (reference sequence). The ends were cut back, 5 bases at V and 8 bases at J, with 13 bases in the middle. The CDR3 has 13 residues. CDR3: CSARATSDSPLHF. CDR3 in DNA: TGCAGTGCTCGGGCCACAAGCGATTCACCCCTCCACTTT.

This clonotype was recorded many times. Here the CDR3 DNA reads TGTGCCAGCAGCCAACTTGGACGATGGAACACCATATATTTT. Protein: CASSQLGRWNTIYF. This chain links TRBV3-1 with TRBJ1-3; no definite D call. CDR3 length: 14 amino acids. Germline V lookup: CDR1 LGHDT, CDR2 YNNKEL (reference sequence). Trimming removed 2 bases at V and 7 bases at J, with 12 bases between.

This clonotype has at least ten counts. The chain carries TRBV11-2 and TRBJ1-1; D is undetermined. CDR1 SGHAT and CDR2 FQNNGV come from the germline V gene. V was pared by 5 bases and J by 6 bases, with 28 bases between. This CDR3 region has 18 residues. The CDR3 DNA follows: TGTGCCAGCAGCCAAGACACATTGAATTTCGGGAAGAAGGCTGAAGCTTTCTTT. It encodes CASSQDTLNFGKKAEAFF.

This clonotype occurred many times. J is TRBJ2-5 and V is TRBV5-1; 8 nucleotides match TRBD1. The germline gives CDR1 SGHRS, CDR2 YFSETQ. V was pared by 4 bases and J by 2 bases, with 10 bases of the junction left unmatched. The CDR3 spans 16 residues. The CDR3 sequence is CASSPGTGGRQETQYF. The CDR3 DNA sequence: TGCGCCAGCAGCCCAGGGACAGGTGGTAGACAAGAGACCCAGTACTTC.